The present entry profiles one T cell receptor beta chain with its context. Its antigen remains unknown. The data are from a study of beta chain features in type 1 diabetes. Whole-study results and caveats: TCRB CDR3 length was moderately but significantly reduced in all four CD4+ subsets of Type 1 diabetes patients.

Reverse transcription of all isolated RNA meant that expressed TCRB transcripts were sequenced. Some clones are missing from TCRdb's copy, which holds only in-frame ones; the method was immunoSEQ multiplex PCR. This table has 400,000 or so clones, around a tenth appearing once. V was trimmed by 1 base and J by 5 bases, leaving 12 bases between them. CDR1 is SGHTA and CDR2 is FQGNSA in the germline V gene. CDR3 size: 15 residues. This receptor was identified in a man aged 25-45 years with type 1 diabetes. The chain combines TRBV7-2 with TRBJ1-5, with D uncertain. Input material: central memory CD4+ T cells from blood. DNA of the CDR3: TGTGCCAGCAGCTTAGAGGGCAGGTCGGATCAGCCCCAGCATTTT. Protein: CASSLEGRSDQPQHF.